This entry lists 25 T cell receptor beta chains sequenced from one sample in a study of CD8 T cells in ankylosing spondylitis. Each CDR3 protein gets one entry after TCRdb re-called the 5' RACE reads with MiXCR. Of about 200,000 distinct CDR3 sequences in the sample, roughly 13% are singletons; the top ten hold approximately 15%. Material for sequencing was blood, either unsorted or a sorted T cell fraction (not recorded which). All receptors come from a male donor with ankylosing spondylitis or in good health (not recorded which).

The sample holds a few counts of this clonotype. Here the CDR3 reads CASSLWQSYEQYF. In nucleotides, the CDR3 is TGTGCCAGCAGCTTATGGCAGTCCTACGAGCAGTACTTC. The rearrangement joins TRBV5-6 to TRBJ2-7; D uncertain. V gave up 2 bases and J gave up 1 base, with 7 bases separating them. Germline loops: CDR1 SGHDT, CDR2 YYEEEE. The CDR3 length is 13 residues.

This clonotype was detected a few times. The J gene is TRBJ2-7, the V gene TRBV5-1, with 7 bases identical to TRBD2. The germline V gene encodes CDR1 SGHRS and CDR2 YFSETQ. Trimming at V came to 3 bases and at J to 4 bases, leaving 4 bases not matched to a gene. CDR3 length equals 13 residues. CDR3 amino acids: CASSSSGTYEQYF. Written as DNA, the CDR3 is TGCGCCAGCAGCTCCAGCGGGACTTACGAGCAGTACTTC.

This clonotype was counted a few times. The genes are TRBV25-1 and TRBJ2-7; TRBD2 matches at 10 bases. Germline V gives CDR1 MGHDK, CDR2 SYGVNS. The CDR3 covers 18 residues. V was pared by 1 base and J by 2 bases, with 11 bases of the junction left unmatched. This CDR3 reads CASSEWTSGPERPYEQYF. The CDR3 nucleotides are TGTGCCAGCAGTGAATGGACTAGCGGTCCTGAAAGACCCTACGAGCAGTACTTC.

This rearrangement joins TRBV20-1 to TRBJ2-1, with a weak D call TRBD2 (5 bases). V was trimmed by 1 base and J by 0 bases, leaving 10 bases between them. Germline V gene data show CDR1 as DFQATT and CDR2 as SNEGSKA (reference sequence). The CDR3 contains 15 residues. The CDR3 reads CSARVRGSSYNEQFF. The CDR3 DNA reads TGCAGTGCTAGAGTGCGAGGGAGCTCCTACAATGAGCAGTTCTTC.

This clonotype was counted only a few times. V gene TRBV7-6 combines with J gene TRBJ2-2; TRBD1 agrees at 7 bases. The CDR3 consists of 16 residues. CDR1 is SGHVS and CDR2 is FNYEAQ in the germline V gene. Germline trimming cut 2 bases from V and 7 bases from J; bases unmatched to any gene: 10. This CDR3 reads CASSLFGTEIFGELFF. DNA of the CDR3: TGTGCCAGCAGCTTATTTGGGACAGAAATTTTCGGGGAGCTGTTTTTT.

This sequence joins TRBV6-5 and TRBJ2-1; 9 positions agree with TRBD2. Germline assignment: CDR1 MNHEY and CDR2 SVGAGI. This CDR3 comprises 15 residues. The trim removed 2 bases at V and 3 bases at J, leaving 2 bases unmatched. The CDR3 reads CASSYAAGGYNEQFF. CDR3 coding DNA: TGTGCCAGCAGTTACGCAGCGGGGGGCTACAATGAGCAGTTCTTC.

Only a few counts were recorded for this clonotype. The V call is TRBV9, the J call TRBJ2-1, with TRBD2 matching over 12 bases. Germline lookup yields CDR1 SGDLS and CDR2 YYNGEE. V lost 0 bases, J lost 7 bases, and 2 bases stayed unmatched. The CDR3 is 15 amino acids. The chain's CDR3 is CASSVGTSGMNEQFF. DNA of the CDR3: TGTGCCAGCAGCGTAGGGACTAGCGGGATGAATGAGCAGTTCTTC.

This sequence joins TRBV20-1 and TRBJ1-2, with a possible D match to TRBD1 (6 bases). V lost 3 bases and J 2 bases, leaving 13 bases between the germline ends. CDR3 length: 14 amino acids. Germline V CDR1 and CDR2: DFQATT, SNEGSKA (reference sequence). In nucleotides, the CDR3 is TGCAGTGCTAGGGAGCGGGACAAGAACTATGGCTACACCTTC. Its protein is CSARERDKNYGYTF.

Only a few counts were recorded for this clonotype. The chain couples TRBV14 to TRBJ1-6, with D maybe TRBD1 (5 bases). The CDR3 is 15 amino acids. V gave up 3 bases and J gave up 7 bases, with 13 bases separating them. Germline lookup yields CDR1 SGHDN and CDR2 FVKESK. The CDR3 spells CASSQDDGDNSPLHF. The CDR3, as DNA: TGTGCCAGCAGCCAGGACGACGGGGACAATTCACCCCTCCACTTT. The variable domain in full, with the rest retrieved from reference TRBV14 and TRBJ1-6, is EAGVTQFPSHSVIEKGQTVTLRCDPISGHDNLYWYRRVMGKEIKFLLHFVKESKQDESGMPNNRFLAERTGGTYSTLKVQPAELEDSGVYFCASSQDDGDNSPLHFGNGTRLTVT.

The chain uses TRBV7-9 and TRBJ1-5; 11 bases line up with TRBD1. CDR3 size: 14 residues. V shed 6 bases and J 5 bases; nucleotides not matched to a gene: 3. Germline assignment: CDR1 SEHNR and CDR2 FQNEAQ (reference sequence). This CDR3 reads CASSRTGGDQPQHF. The CDR3 nucleotides read TGTGCCAGCAGTCGGACAGGGGGCGATCAGCCCCAGCATTTT.

This clonotype has at least ten counts. The V call is TRBV10-2, the J call TRBJ2-2; 12 bases line up with TRBD1. The CDR3 sequence is 15 residues long. J lost 5 bases, V lost 7 bases, and 5 bases had no gene match. Germline lookup yields CDR1 WSHSY and CDR2 SAAADI. CDR3 coding DNA: TGCGCCAGCATGGGGGGACAGGGGGCGACCGGGGAGCTGTTTTTT. The encoded protein is CASMGGQGATGELFF.

This clonotype has just a few counts. This sequence joins TRBV29-1 and TRBJ2-1; tentative D call: TRBD1 (6 bases). From germline, CDR1 is SQVTM and CDR2 ANQGSEA. Trimming took 6 bases from V and 7 from J, leaving 13 bases between them. The CDR3 length is 12 residues. The DNA of the CDR3 is TGCAGCGTCGGGACATTGGGTAATGAGCAGTTCTTC. Translation gives CSVGTLGNEQFF.

This clonotype was detected many times. The J gene is TRBJ2-3, the V gene TRBV6-4; 14 bases are shared with TRBD2. V lost 0 bases and J lost 4; bases outside the gene matches: 0. CDR3 length: 16 amino acids. CDR1 is MRHNA, CDR2 SNTAGT, per germline. For the CDR3, the DNA is TGTGCCAGCAGTGACTCGACTAGCGGGGGGGCAGATACGCAGTATTTT. Translation: CASSDSTSGGADTQYF.

This clonotype has only a few counts. The gene calls are TRBV4-1 and TRBJ1-2, with D unresolved. The V gene lost 5 bases and the J gene lost 0 bases, with 13 bases spanning the gap. This CDR3 is built from 15 residues. Germline values: CDR1 MGHRA, CDR2 YSYEKL. CDR3 protein: CASSMERGTNYGYTF. DNA for the CDR3: TGCGCCAGCAGCATGGAGCGGGGAACTAACTATGGCTACACCTTC.

The chain uses TRBV29-1 and TRBJ2-7; D gene unclear. The V end was cut by 4 bases, the J end by 3 bases, with 7 bases between. Germline V gene data show CDR1 as SQVTM and CDR2 as ANQGSEA. The CDR3 has 11 amino acids. For the CDR3, the DNA is TGCAGCGTTGGGGCAGGCTACGAGCAGTACTTC. Encoded protein: CSVGAGYEQYF.

This clonotype was counted many times. The rearrangement links TRBV12-3 or TRBV12-4 to TRBJ2-5; no firm D call. This CDR3 has 14 amino acids. V lost 5 bases and J lost 2, with 12 bases in between. The CDR3: CASSLGRIQETQYF. Written as DNA, the CDR3 is TGTGCCAGCAGTCTCGGACGGATACAAGAGACCCAGTACTTC.

The rearrangement joins TRBV11-1 to TRBJ1-1; weak D call: TRBD1 (5 bases). Trimming took off 6 bases at V and 8 bases at J, with 10 bases between the two ends. The CDR3 length is 11 residues. CDR1 is SGHAT and CDR2 is FQDESV in the germline V gene (reference sequence). The chain's CDR3 is CASSWDGEAFF. The CDR3 bases are TGTGCCAGCAGTTGGGACGGGGAAGCTTTCTTT.

This clonotype was detected a few times. The chain carries TRBV11-2 and TRBJ1-5; 7 bases agree with TRBD1. The ends lost 5 bases at V and 4 bases at J; junction bases unmatched: 8. CDR1 is SGHAT, CDR2 FQNNGV, per germline. This CDR3 spans 15 amino acids. This CDR3 is CASSPGKGANQPQHF. Here the CDR3 DNA reads TGTGCCAGCAGCCCTGGGAAGGGGGCGAATCAGCCCCAGCATTTT.

The chain joins TRBV30 to TRBJ2-3, with 10 nucleotides matching TRBD1. Unmatched junction bases numbered 9, after V lost 4 bases and J lost 5 bases. Germline lookup yields CDR1 GTSNPN and CDR2 SVGIG (reference sequence). The CDR3 runs to 15 residues. CDR3 in amino acids: CAWIHGQGGKDTQYF. The CDR3 DNA sequence: TGTGCCTGGATCCATGGACAGGGGGGAAAAGATACGCAGTATTTT.

The chain couples TRBV7-6 to TRBJ2-6; weak D call: TRBD1 (5 bases). CDR1 and CDR2 (germline): SGHVS, FNYEAQ. The CDR3 runs 16 residues. Trimming pared 4 bases from V and 2 bases from J, leaving 12 bases between. The CDR3 DNA follows: TGTGCCAGCAGCTCTCGCCAGGGCCCTGGGGCCAACGTCCTGACTTTC. This codes for CASSSRQGPGANVLTF.

This clonotype was observed a handful of times. The gene calls are TRBV10-3 and TRBJ2-5; D is uncertain. The V gene lost 4 bases and the J gene lost 2 bases, with 11 bases spanning the gap. The CDR3 has 14 amino acids. Germline V gene lookup returns CDR1 ENHRY and CDR2 SYGVKD. The CDR3 sequence: CAISAERWQETQYF. The CDR3 region has the DNA TGTGCCATCAGTGCTGAGAGGTGGCAAGAGACCCAGTACTTC.

This clonotype was seen ten or more times. The V and J genes are TRBV6-5 and TRBJ2-2; 9 bases align to TRBD1. The CDR3 length is 19 residues. Germline values: CDR1 MNHEY, CDR2 SVGAGI. Trimming cost V 4 bases and J 2 bases; bases outside gene matches: 14. The CDR3 loop reads CASSLYTDPGQGNTGELFF. CDR3 DNA sequence: TGTGCCAGCAGTTTATACACCGATCCGGGACAGGGCAACACCGGGGAGCTGTTTTTT.

The chain joins TRBV27 to TRBJ2-7, with TRBD2 as a possible D gene (6 bases). V was clipped by 6 bases and J by 5 bases, with 14 bases between them. CDR3 length: 13 amino acids. The germline gives CDR1 MNHEY, CDR2 SMNVEV (reference sequence). CDR3 sequence reads: CASRQGSGDEQYF. Here the CDR3 DNA reads TGTGCCAGCAGACAAGGGTCGGGGGACGAGCAGTACTTC.

The gene calls are TRBV11-2 and TRBJ2-7, with no clear D. Per the germline V gene, CDR1 is SGHAT and CDR2 is FQNNGV. V shed 1 base and J shed 5 bases, with 9 bases lying between them. CDR3 length: 13 amino acids. For the CDR3, the DNA is TGTGCCAGCAGCTTAGCCCCAGTCGACGAGCAGTACTTC. Protein: CASSLAPVDEQYF.

This clonotype was seen a few times. This chain connects TRBV20-1 to TRBJ2-2; TRBD2 matches at 12 bases. V lost 6 bases and J lost 4; bases outside the gene matches: 9. Germline V gives CDR1 DFQATT, CDR2 SNEGSKA (reference sequence). The CDR3 extends over 16 amino acids. The CDR3 region is CSATLAGGPRTGELFF. The DNA for the CDR3 is TGCAGTGCAACTCTAGCGGGGGGGCCGCGCACCGGGGAGCTGTTTTTT.